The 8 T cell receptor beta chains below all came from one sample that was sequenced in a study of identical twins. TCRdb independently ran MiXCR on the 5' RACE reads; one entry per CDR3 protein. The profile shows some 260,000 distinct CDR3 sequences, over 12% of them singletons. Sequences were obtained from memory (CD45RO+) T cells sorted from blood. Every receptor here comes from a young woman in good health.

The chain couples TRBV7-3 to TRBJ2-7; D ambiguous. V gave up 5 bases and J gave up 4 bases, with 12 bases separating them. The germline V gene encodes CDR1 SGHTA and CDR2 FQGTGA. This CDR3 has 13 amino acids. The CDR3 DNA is TGTGCCAGCAGCCCCTCGGGTTTGTACGAGCAGTACTTC. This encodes CASSPSGLYEQYF. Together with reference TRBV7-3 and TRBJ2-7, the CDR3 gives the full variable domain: GAGVSQTPSNKVTEKGKYVELRCDPISGHTALYWYRQSLGQGPEFLIYFQGTGAADDSGLPNDRFFAVRPEGSVSTLKIQRTERGDSAVYLCASSPSGLYEQYFGPGTRLTVT.

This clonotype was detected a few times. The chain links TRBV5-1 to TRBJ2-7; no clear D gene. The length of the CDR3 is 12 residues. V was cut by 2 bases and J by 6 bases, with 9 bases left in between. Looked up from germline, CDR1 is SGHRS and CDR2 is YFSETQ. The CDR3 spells CASSFPDSEQYF. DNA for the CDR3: TGCGCCAGCAGCTTCCCCGACTCCGAGCAGTACTTC.

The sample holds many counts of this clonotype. The chain's CDR3 is CAWVTYSGANVLTF. The CDR3 DNA is TGTGCCTGGGTTACCTACTCTGGGGCCAACGTCCTGACTTTC. This chain connects TRBV30 to TRBJ2-6; D not certain. This CDR3 region has 14 residues. V dropped 5 bases and J dropped 0 bases, with 8 bases sitting between them. CDR1 is GTSNPN and CDR2 is SVGIG in the germline V gene (reference sequence).

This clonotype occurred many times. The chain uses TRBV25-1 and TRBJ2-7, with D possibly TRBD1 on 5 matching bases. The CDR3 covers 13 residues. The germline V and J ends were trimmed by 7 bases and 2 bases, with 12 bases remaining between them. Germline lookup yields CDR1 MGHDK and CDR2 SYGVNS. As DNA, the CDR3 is TGTGCCAGCACACCGGACATAACCTACGAGCAGTACTTC. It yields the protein CASTPDITYEQYF.

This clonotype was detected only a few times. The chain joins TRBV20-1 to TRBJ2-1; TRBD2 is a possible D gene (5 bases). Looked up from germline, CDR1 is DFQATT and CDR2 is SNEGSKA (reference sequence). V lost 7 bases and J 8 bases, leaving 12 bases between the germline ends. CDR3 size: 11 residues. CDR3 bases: TGCAGTGGGTTAGAGGGCCATGAGCAGTTCTTC. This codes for CSGLEGHEQFF.

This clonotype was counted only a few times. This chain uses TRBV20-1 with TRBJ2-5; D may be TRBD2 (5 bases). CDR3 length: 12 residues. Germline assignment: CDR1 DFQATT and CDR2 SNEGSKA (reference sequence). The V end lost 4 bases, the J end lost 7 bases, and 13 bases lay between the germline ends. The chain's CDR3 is CSATGAGRTQYF. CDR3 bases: TGCAGTGCTACAGGAGCTGGGAGGACCCAGTACTTC.

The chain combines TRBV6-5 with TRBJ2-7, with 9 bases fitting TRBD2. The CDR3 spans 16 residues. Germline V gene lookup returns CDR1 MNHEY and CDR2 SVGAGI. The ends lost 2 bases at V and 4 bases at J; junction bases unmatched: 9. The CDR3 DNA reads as TGTGCCAGCAGTTACGCCAGTGGTAGCGGGAGTTACGAGCAGTACTTC. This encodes CASSYASGSGSYEQYF.

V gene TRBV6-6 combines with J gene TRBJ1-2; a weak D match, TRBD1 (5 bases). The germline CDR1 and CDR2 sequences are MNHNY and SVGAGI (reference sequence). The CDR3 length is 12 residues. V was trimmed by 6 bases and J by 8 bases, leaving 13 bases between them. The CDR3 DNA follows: TGTGCCAGCAGCACTGACAGCTACGGCTACACCTTC. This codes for CASSTDSYGYTF.